The text below deals with one T cell receptor beta chain. Its target is not known. A second PCR, run for roughly 6 to 11 cycles, used a sample-barcoded 5' primer plus a J-beta primer mix. A 12-random-nucleotide template-switch adaptor tagged each cDNA molecule. TCRdb analysed the 5' RACE reads with MiXCR anew, one entry per CDR3 protein. The sample shows about 800,000 distinct CDR3 sequences, roughly 60% of them seen only once. This sample was included in a study of blood T cells in healthy people across ages. Study background: Every two T cells gave about one barcoded beta molecule via template switching. The study, taken as a whole, reports: Those diversity estimates obtained from one million T cells were thought to be underestimates.

The length of the CDR3 is 11 residues. Trimming took 5 bases from V and 5 from J, leaving 6 bases between them. The V gene is TRBV12-3 or TRBV12-4, the J gene TRBJ1-2, with unresolved D. Sequences were obtained from blood. This receptor was taken from a young man in good health. The CDR3 reads CASSRGYGYTF. The CDR3 region has the DNA TGTGCCAGCAGTCGGGGTTATGGCTACACCTTC.